The 11 T cell receptor beta chains below come from one sample, sequenced in a study of EBV T-cell therapy then PD-1 blockade in nasopharyngeal carcinoma. The treatment: AdE1-LMPpoly-expanded autologous EBV-specific T-cell therapy followed by anti-PD-1 nivolumab. Their antigens remain unidentified. Produced via immunoSEQ multiplex PCR; TCRdb's table is partial and in-frame only. The table has roughly 22,000 clones, 82% seen once; the top ten hold 20% to 30%. The sample consisted of CD8+ T cells from blood, taken at day -245 from a patient whose treatment included autologous EBV-specific T cells and nivolumab. The origin of the receptors is a man aged 35-49 years with nasopharyngeal carcinoma.

The chain recombines TRBV4-3 with TRBJ2-7, with 8 bases that match TRBD1. The CDR3 totals 14 residues. After removal of 7 bases from V and 3 bases from J, the junction contained 8 bases not matched to a gene. From germline, CDR1 is LGHNA and CDR2 YSLEER. For the CDR3, the DNA is TGCGCCAGCACCTTAGACAGGGGAAACTACGAGCAGTACTTC. Amino acids: CASTLDRGNYEQYF.

This clone was counted a single time. The genes are TRBV16 and TRBJ2-7; TRBD2 matches 7 bases. CDR1 and CDR2 from the germline V gene are KGHSY and FQNENV. There are 15 residues in the CDR3. The V gene end was trimmed by 0 bases and the J gene end by 4 bases; junction bases not matched to a gene: 6. The CDR3 nucleotides are TGTGCCAGCAGCCAATCTTGGAGCGGGGATTACGAGCAGTACTTC. Translating gives CASSQSWSGDYEQYF.

The J gene is TRBJ2-3, the V gene TRBV27; D may be TRBD1 (6 bases). The length of the CDR3 is 14 residues. Germline V gene sequence: CDR1 MNHEY, CDR2 SMNVEV (reference sequence). Trimming shortened V by 6 bases and J by 2 bases, and 12 bases separated the two germline ends. The CDR3 region is CASSIQGNTDTQYF. As DNA, the CDR3 is TGTGCCAGCAGCATACAGGGAAACACAGATACGCAGTATTTT.

The chain couples TRBV2 to TRBJ1-5; 7 nucleotides agree with TRBD1. V gave up 4 bases and J gave up 4 bases; unmatched junction bases: 10. The CDR3 runs 16 residues. Germline CDR1 is SNHLY and CDR2 is FYNNEI. The CDR3 coding sequence is TGTGCCAGCAGTGCCTTGAGGGACAGAGTTAATCAGCCCCAGCATTTT. This encodes CASSALRDRVNQPQHF. The full variable domain, in which reference TRBV2 and TRBJ1-5 provide the parts outside the CDR3, is EPEVTQTPSHQVTQMGQEVILRCVPISNHLYFYWYRQILGQKVEFLVSFYNNEISEKSEIFDDQFSVERPDGSNFTLKIRSTKLEDSAMYFCASSALRDRVNQPQHFGDGTRLSIL.

The chain recombines TRBV27 with TRBJ2-1, with TRBD1 as a possible D gene (5 bases). This CDR3 contains 13 residues. V lost 3 bases and J 8 bases, leaving 11 bases between the germline ends. CDR1 is MNHEY, CDR2 SMNVEV, per germline (reference sequence). The CDR3 spells CASSFSRAYEQFF. Written as DNA, the CDR3 is TGTGCCAGCAGTTTTAGCAGGGCATATGAGCAGTTCTTC.

The chain is built from TRBV5-5 and TRBJ2-2; 8 positions match TRBD1. V dropped 0 bases and J dropped 1; count of bases not matched to a gene: 5. Germline V lookup: CDR1 SGHKS, CDR2 YYEKEE (reference sequence). This CDR3 comprises 17 residues. This CDR3 reads CASSLDPGTGNTGELFF. The CDR3 DNA is TGTGCCAGCAGCTTGGACCCGGGGACAGGGAACACCGGGGAGCTGTTTTTT. The full variable domain, with the rest looked up from reference TRBV5-5 and TRBJ2-2, is DAGVTQSPTHLIKTRGQQVTLRCSPISGHKSVSWYQQVLGQGPQFIFQYYEKEERGRGNFPDRFSARQFPNYSSELNVNALLLGDSALYLCASSLDPGTGNTGELFFGEGSRLTVL.

The chain recombines TRBV27 with TRBJ1-2; no definite D call. CDR1 is MNHEY and CDR2 is SMNVEV in the germline V gene (reference sequence). Trimming stripped 5 bases from V and 5 bases from J, with 12 bases between. The CDR3 loop spans 13 amino acids. The CDR3 spells CASSPSRRYGYTF. CDR3 DNA sequence: TGTGCCAGCAGTCCCTCGAGGAGGTATGGCTACACCTTC.

The chain joins TRBV5-8 to TRBJ2-7; no clear D. Trimming removed 0 bases from V and 5 bases from J, with 6 bases in between. Germline V CDR1 and CDR2: SGHTS, YDEGEE. The CDR3 length is 12 residues. This CDR3 reads CASSLGGHEQYF. CDR3 DNA sequence: TGTGCCAGCAGCTTGGGTGGACACGAGCAGTACTTC.

The chain employs TRBV9 and TRBJ2-7; D is ambiguous. Germline CDR1 SGDLS, CDR2 YYNGEE. The CDR3 loop spans 14 amino acids. V was trimmed by 3 bases and J by 3 bases, leaving 13 bases between them. CDR3: CASSATDQHYEQYF. As DNA, the CDR3 is TGTGCCAGCAGCGCGACGGACCAACACTACGAGCAGTACTTC. Complete variable domain (other parts from reference TRBV9 and TRBJ2-7): DSGVTQTPKHLITATGQRVTLRCSPRSGDLSVYWYQQSLDQGLQFLIQYYNGEERAKGNILERFSAQQFPDLHSELNLSSLELGDSALYFCASSATDQHYEQYFGPGTRLTVT.

The chain links TRBV5-1 to TRBJ2-1; no definite D call. The CDR3 loop spans 17 amino acids. Germline loops: CDR1 SGHRS, CDR2 YFSETQ. The V and J ends lost 0 bases and 2 bases respectively, with 15 bases between them. For the CDR3, the DNA is TGCGCCAGCAGCTTGGCCGTCGGCCTAGGAGCCTACAATGAGCAGTTCTTC. Amino acids: CASSLAVGLGAYNEQFF.

This clone was detected once. The J gene is TRBJ2-7, the V gene TRBV3-1 (or the pseudogene TRBV3-2); 7 bases are a match to TRBD1. CDR1 is LGHDT and CDR2 is YNNKEL in the germline V gene (reference sequence). CDR3 size: 16 residues. V lost 6 bases, J lost 6 bases, and 17 bases stayed unmatched. This CDR3 is CASSGGSDRPGREQYF. The CDR3 DNA sequence: TGTGCCAGCAGTGGGGGCTCGGACAGGCCAGGACGCGAGCAGTACTTC.